The 24 T cell receptor beta chains presented below share a single source sample, sequenced in a study of cytomegalovirus exposure and HLA in healthy donors. 60 Vbeta and 13 Jbeta primers were used in PCR. The table came from immunoSEQ multiplex PCR; TCRdb's copy has only in-frame clones and leaves some out. The data show roughly 200,000 clones, roughly four fifths seen once. Sequenced material: PBMCs. These receptors were taken from a man aged 50-60 years in good health and CMV-seronegative.

This chain joins TRBV5-6 and TRBJ2-1, with 7 bases aligning to TRBD1. After removal of 2 bases from V and 5 bases from J, the junction contained 4 bases not matched to a gene. CDR1 is SGHDT and CDR2 is YYEEEE in the germline V gene. The CDR3 contains 14 residues. CDR3 in amino acids: CASSFGQGDNEQFF. DNA of the CDR3: TGTGCCAGCAGCTTCGGGCAGGGGGACAATGAGCAGTTCTTC.

On this clone itself: Other nucleotide sequences from this sample produce the same CDR3. V gene TRBV5-1 combines with J gene TRBJ1-1, with no clear D. The CDR3 spans 13 residues. The V end lost 5 bases, the J end lost 0 bases, and 8 bases lay between the germline ends. Germline values: CDR1 SGHRS, CDR2 YFSETQ. CDR3 loop: CASRGRLNTEAFF. CDR3 coding DNA: TGCGCCAGCAGGGGCCGCTTGAACACTGAAGCTTTCTTT.

About this clone: Relative to the germline gene, one junction end is altered; a read error may explain this. Other nucleotide sequences from this sample produce the same CDR3. The rearrangement uses TRBV10-3 and TRBJ2-7; 8 nucleotides match TRBD1. Germline V gives CDR1 ENHRY, CDR2 SYGVKD. This CDR3 spans 12 amino acids. CDR3 sequence: CAIRGDRPQQYF. The CDR3, as DNA: TGCGCCATCAGGGGGGACAGGCCCCAGCAGTACTTC.

The chain couples TRBV6-5 to TRBJ1-1; unclear D gene. From germline, CDR1 is MNHEY and CDR2 SVGAGI. The CDR3 covers 15 residues. Between the trimmed V and J ends, which lost 1 base and 1 base, there was a span of 10 bases. CDR3: CASSYFGSPNTEAFF. The DNA for the CDR3 is TGTGCCAGCAGTTACTTCGGGAGCCCGAACACTGAAGCTTTCTTT.

V usage is TRBV6-1 and J usage is TRBJ1-2, with 9 bases aligning to TRBD1. CDR1 MNHNS and CDR2 SASEGT come from the germline V gene. With 5 bases clipped from V and 5 bases from J, the junction kept 9 bases outside the gene matches. The CDR3 spans 15 residues. This CDR3 reads CASSWPGQGLYGYTF. The CDR3, as DNA: TGTGCCAGCAGTTGGCCGGGACAGGGTTTATATGGCTACACCTTC.

V is TRBV7-2 and J is TRBJ1-5; a weak D match, TRBD1 (6 bases). Germline CDR1 reads SGHTA; CDR2 reads FQGNSA. Trimming cost V 5 bases and J 8 bases, with 16 bases left between them. There are 14 residues in the CDR3. CDR3 DNA sequence: TGTGCCAGCAGCCAGGGAGGGGGAAGGGAGCCCCAGCATTTT. As protein: CASSQGGGREPQHF.

The chain has TRBV7-8 and TRBJ2-2, with a tentative D call TRBD1 (6 bases). V was clipped by 5 bases and J by 0 bases, with 19 bases between them. This CDR3 comprises 18 residues. Germline values: CDR1 SGHVS, CDR2 FQNEAQ. CDR3 amino acids: CASSHLLVRGTNTGELFF. For the CDR3, the DNA is TGTGCCAGCAGCCACCTACTAGTAAGGGGGACGAACACCGGGGAGCTGTTTTTT.

DNA for the CDR3: TGTGCCAGCAGCCCCGGACAGGCGGTCTCTGGAAACACCATATATTTT. Its translation: CASSPGQAVSGNTIYF. This chain links TRBV7-2 with TRBJ1-3; the match to TRBD1 covers 7 bases. Per germline, CDR1 SGHTA and CDR2 FQGNSA. Trimming took 5 bases from V and 0 from J; bases not matched to a gene: 7. The CDR3 consists of 16 residues.

The sample holds one count of this clone. V gene TRBV15 combines with J gene TRBJ2-1; D may be TRBD2 (5 bases). The CDR3 contains 14 residues. V was cut by 6 bases and J by 8 bases, with 17 bases left in between. Germline values: CDR1 LNHNV, CDR2 YYDKDF (reference sequence). CDR3 protein: CATRPMGETHEQFF. The DNA for the CDR3 is TGTGCCACCAGGCCGATGGGAGAGACCCATGAGCAGTTCTTC.

This rearrangement joins TRBV15 to TRBJ2-3; 7 bases are shared with TRBD1. Germline V gives CDR1 LNHNV, CDR2 YYDKDF (reference sequence). The CDR3 spans 14 residues. V was clipped by 4 bases and J by 4 bases; unmatched bases: 5. Written as DNA, the CDR3 is TGTGCCACCAGCACAAGACAGGGATCAGATACGCAGTATTTT. Its protein is CATSTRQGSDTQYF.

V and J are TRBV5-1 and TRBJ2-5; maybe TRBD2 (7 bases). The CDR3 spans 16 residues. The germline V gene has CDR1 SGHRS and CDR2 YFSETQ. V lost 4 bases and J 1 base, leaving 17 bases between the germline ends. CDR3: CASSLDLAGAQETQYF. The CDR3 bases are TGCGCCAGCAGCCTTGATCTGGCGGGGGCCCAAGAGACCCAGTACTTC.

The CDR3 nucleotides read TGTGCCAGCAGCTTAGCAGAGGCTAGCGGGGACTCCTACGAGCAGTACTTC. This codes for CASSLAEASGDSYEQYF. The V call is TRBV7-9, the J call TRBJ2-7; 9 bases align to TRBD2. Losses at the gene ends were 0 bases for V and 0 bases for J; bases not matched to a gene: 6. Germline V lookup: CDR1 SEHNR, CDR2 FQNEAQ (reference sequence). The CDR3 is made up of 17 amino acids.

The CDR3 here is CASRRQGTSNQPQHF. The CDR3 DNA is TGTGCCAGCAGGAGACAGGGGACCAGCAATCAGCCCCAGCATTTT. The V and J genes are TRBV6-6 and TRBJ1-5, with 8 positions matching TRBD1. Germline trimming cut 6 bases from V and 1 base from J; bases unmatched to any gene: 5. CDR1 MNHNY and CDR2 SVGAGI come from the germline V gene (reference sequence). This CDR3 has 15 amino acids.

The J gene is TRBJ2-1, the V gene TRBV30, with a weak D call TRBD2 (6 bases). There are 14 residues in the CDR3. Germline values: CDR1 GTSNPN, CDR2 SVGIG (reference sequence). The V end lost 0 bases, the J end lost 5 bases, and 11 bases lay between the germline ends. The CDR3 DNA sequence: TGTGCCTGGAGTGTTGATAGCGGAAACAATGAGCAGTTCTTC. Translated: CAWSVDSGNNEQFF.

The chain links TRBV9 to TRBJ2-3; 11 bases map to TRBD1. The V gene end was trimmed by 6 bases and the J gene end by 6 bases; junction bases not matched to a gene: 12. There are 16 residues in the CDR3. CDR1 SGDLS and CDR2 YYNGEE come from the germline V gene. The CDR3 DNA is TGTGCCAGCACCCCCGCGGGGGACAGGGGGGAGGATACGCAGTATTTT. This encodes CASTPAGDRGEDTQYF.

The chain has TRBV9 and TRBJ2-2; a possible D gene is TRBD1 (5 bases). The CDR3 loop spans 14 amino acids. The germline gives CDR1 SGDLS, CDR2 YYNGEE. Deletions cut 4 bases from V and 4 bases from J, with 11 bases between. The CDR3 loop reads CASSQPQVTGELFF. Here the CDR3 DNA reads TGTGCCAGCAGCCAACCACAGGTCACCGGGGAGCTGTTTTTT.

This chain uses TRBV7-3 with TRBJ2-1; 7 nucleotides agree with TRBD2. V trimming: 3 bases; J trimming: 10 bases; junction bases outside the gene matches: 3. The germline V gene encodes CDR1 SGHTA and CDR2 FQGTGA. This CDR3 comprises 12 residues. The CDR3 sequence: CASSLRRGEQFF. As DNA, the CDR3 is TGTGCCAGCAGCTTGAGGCGGGGGGAGCAGTTCTTC.

This chain joins TRBV11-2 and TRBJ2-1, with 8 bases aligning to TRBD1. CDR3 size: 18 residues. Per the germline V gene, CDR1 is SGHAT and CDR2 is FQNNGV. The trim removed 1 base at V and 5 bases at J, leaving 13 bases unmatched. The CDR3 coding sequence is TGTGCCAGCAGCTTAGCCCGGTTACAGGACAGGGCGAACAATGAGCAGTTCTTC. Protein: CASSLARLQDRANNEQFF.

This clone was observed a single time. The V and J genes are TRBV6-5 and TRBJ1-2, with D maybe TRBD1 (6 bases). The germline V gene has CDR1 MNHEY and CDR2 SVGAGI. Trimming stripped 0 bases from V and 5 bases from J, with 13 bases between. The CDR3 spans 15 residues. In DNA, the CDR3 is TGTGCCAGCAGTTACTCGTCAGTAAGGGGGTATGGCTACACCTTC. This sequence encodes CASSYSSVRGYGYTF.

The chain has TRBV10-3 and TRBJ1-4, with 7 positions matching TRBD1. The junction had 3 bases not matched to a gene; V was cut back by 10 bases and J by 4 bases. The CDR3 extends over 12 amino acids. Per germline, CDR1 ENHRY and CDR2 SYGVKD. The CDR3 here is CATRDSNEKLFF. CDR3 DNA sequence: TGTGCCACCCGGGACAGTAATGAAAAACTGTTTTTT.

V gene TRBV9 combines with J gene TRBJ2-7; a weak D match, TRBD1 (5 bases). The length of the CDR3 is 17 residues. Germline CDR1 is SGDLS and CDR2 is YYNGEE. V lost 4 bases and J lost 2, with 22 bases in between. CDR3 region: CASSPRAGQLLTYEQYF. As DNA, the CDR3 is TGTGCCAGCAGCCCTCGGGCAGGGCAGCTCCTTACCTACGAGCAGTACTTC.

Note on this clone: At one boundary the junction diverges from the germline segment, which might be a read error. V usage is TRBV9 and J usage is TRBJ1-4, with unresolved D. From germline, CDR1 is SGDLS and CDR2 YYNGEE. The CDR3 is 15 amino acids. The CDR3 spells CASSRGDPLNEKLLF. DNA of the CDR3: TGTGCCAGCAGTCGAGGAGATCCGCTTAATGAAAAACTGCTTTTT.

The genes are TRBV28 and TRBJ2-1; 9 nucleotides align to TRBD2. This CDR3 has 15 amino acids. Germline values: CDR1 MDHEN, CDR2 SYDVKM. V lost 2 bases, J lost 6 bases, and 5 bases stayed unmatched. The CDR3 sequence is CASSLGGLAGNEQFF. Here the CDR3 DNA reads TGTGCCAGCAGTTTAGGGGGACTAGCTGGCAATGAGCAGTTCTTC.

This clone was counted between two and nine times. The chain is built from TRBV21-1 and TRBJ2-7; the table's D call, TRBD2, has no DNA check behind it. TRBV21-1 is assigned pseudogene status. This CDR3 has 13 residues. CDR3 sequence (DNA): TGTGCACAGGAGTGGGGGGACTCCTACGAGCAGTACTTC. Its protein is CAQEWGDSYEQYF.